This T cell receptor (beta chain) was sequenced in a study of early T cells in non-severe SARS-CoV-2 infection. In this sample, this clonotype turned up many times. The CDR3 runs 15 residues. Germline lookup yields CDR1 DFQATT and CDR2 SNEGSKA (reference sequence). V shed 5 bases and J shed 2 bases, with 18 bases lying between them. TCRdb redid the calling of the 5' RACE reads with MiXCR, one entry per CDR3 protein. The sample carries 25,000 to 30,000 distinct CDR3 sequences, around 4.4% recorded once. The sequencing input was whole blood. The rearrangement joins TRBV20-1 to TRBJ2-5; no definite D call. This receptor was obtained from an adult who was a healthcare worker with PCR-confirmed SARS-CoV-2 infection or an uninfected control (not recorded which). The CDR3 bases are TGCAGTGCTTTCTCCCCAGGCGCAGAGCAAGAGACCCAGTACTTC. Protein sequence: CSAFSPGAEQETQYF.